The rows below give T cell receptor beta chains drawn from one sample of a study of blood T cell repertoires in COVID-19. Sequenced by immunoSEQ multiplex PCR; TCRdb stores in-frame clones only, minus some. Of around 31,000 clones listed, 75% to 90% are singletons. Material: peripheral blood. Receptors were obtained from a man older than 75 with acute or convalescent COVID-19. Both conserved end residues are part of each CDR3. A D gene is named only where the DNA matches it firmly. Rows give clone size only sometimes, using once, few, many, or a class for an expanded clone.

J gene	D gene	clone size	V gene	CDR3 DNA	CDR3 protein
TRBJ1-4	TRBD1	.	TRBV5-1	TGCGCCAGCAGCTCTGGGGCAGGGGGCAGGGGTAATGAAAAACTGTTTTTT	CASSSGAGGRGNEKLFF
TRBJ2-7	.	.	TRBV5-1	TGCGCCAGCAGCTTGGCCGGAGGGAACGAGCAGTACTTC	CASSLAGGNEQYF
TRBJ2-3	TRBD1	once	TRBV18	TGTGCCAGCTCATCCGGACAGGGGGCCCCAGATACGCAGTATTTT	CASSSGQGAPDTQYF
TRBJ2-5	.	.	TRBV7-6	TGTGCCAGCAGCTTAGCCGTCCAAGAGACCCAGTACTTC	CASSLAVQETQYF
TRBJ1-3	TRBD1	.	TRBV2	TGTGCCAGCACCCGGACAGGTTCCGGAAACACCATATATTTT	CASTRTGSGNTIYF
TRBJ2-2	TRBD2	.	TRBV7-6	TGTGCCAGCACTAGCGGGGTGAACACCGGGGAGCTGTTTTTT	CASTSGVNTGELFF
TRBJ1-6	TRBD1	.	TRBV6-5	TGTGCCAGCAGTTACCTGGGACAGGGGAATAATTCACCCCTCCACTTT	CASSYLGQGNNSPLHF
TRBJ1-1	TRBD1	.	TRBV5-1	TGCGCCAGCAGCTTGGAAGGACAGGGTTACACTGAAGCTTTCTTT	CASSLEGQGYTEAFF
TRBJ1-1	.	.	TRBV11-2	TGTGCCAGCAGCTTACAGGAGGTCACTGAAGCTTTCTTT	CASSLQEVTEAFF
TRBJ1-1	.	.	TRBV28	TGTGCCAGCAGTTTAAAGACTCCCCCCGAAGCTTTCTTT	CASSLKTPPEAFF
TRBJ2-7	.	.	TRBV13	TGTGCCAGCAGCCGCAGGCGACAGACCTACGAGCAGTACTTC	CASSRRRQTYEQYF
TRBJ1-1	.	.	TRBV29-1	TGCAGCGTTGAAGATCTCAGGAACACTGAAGCTTTCTTT	CSVEDLRNTEAFF
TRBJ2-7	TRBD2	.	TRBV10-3	TGTGCCATCAGGGGGACTAGCGGGGACTACGAGCAGTACTTC	CAIRGTSGDYEQYF
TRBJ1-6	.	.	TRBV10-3	TGTGCCATCAAGGAGGGAACCGATAATTCACCCCTCCACTTT	CAIKEGTDNSPLHF
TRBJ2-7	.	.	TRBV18	TGTGCCAGCTCACCACCAGATATACAGGGTTCCTACGAGCAGTACTTC	CASSPPDIQGSYEQYF
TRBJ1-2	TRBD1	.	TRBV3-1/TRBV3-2	TGTGCCAGCAGCCAAGACCCCGGGACAGGGGGTTACACCTTC	CASSQDPGTGGYTF
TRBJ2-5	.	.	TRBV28	TGTGCCAGCAGGTCGCCCGGAGGGGGCGAAGAGACCCAGTACTTC	CASRSPGGGEETQYF
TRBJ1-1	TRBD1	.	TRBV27	TGTGCCAGCAGCTACATCTTAGGGGGCTCAGCTTTCTTT	CASSYILGGSAFF
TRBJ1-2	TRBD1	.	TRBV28	TGTGCCAGCAGCCCGGGACAGCCCTATGGCTACACCTTC	CASSPGQPYGYTF
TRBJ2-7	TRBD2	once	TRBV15	TGTGCCACCAGCCCAAGGACTAGCGGGGGACCCGAGCAGTACTTC	CATSPRTSGGPEQYF
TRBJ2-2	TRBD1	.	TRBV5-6	TGTGCCAGCAGCCGGACAGGGGGAGGCGGGGAGCTGTTTTTT	CASSRTGGGGELFF
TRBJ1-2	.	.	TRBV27	TGTGCCAGCAGTTTAAAGTTCGGTGGGGCCCTAAGTTATGGCTACACCTTC	CASSLKFGGALSYGYTF
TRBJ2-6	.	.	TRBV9	TGTGCCAGCAGCACCGGAGGTATGGGCCGCTCTGGGGCCAACGTCCTGACTTTC	CASSTGGMGRSGANVLTF
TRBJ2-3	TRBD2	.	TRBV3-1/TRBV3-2	TGTGCCAGCAGCCTCAGCGGGGGAGATACGCAGTATTTT	CASSLSGGDTQYF
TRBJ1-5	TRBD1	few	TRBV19	TGTGCCAGTACCATTCCACAGGGGAATCAGCCCCAGCATTTT	CASTIPQGNQPQHF
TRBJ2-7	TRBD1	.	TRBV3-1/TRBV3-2	TGTGCCAGCAGCCAATATTGGGCAGGGGGCTACGAGCAGTACTTC	CASSQYWAGGYEQYF
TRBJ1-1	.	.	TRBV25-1	TGTGCCAGCAGTTTCGACAGGCGGACTGAAGCTTTCTTT	CASSFDRRTEAFF
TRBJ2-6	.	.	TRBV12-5	TGTGCTAGTGGCCCAGGGGTATCCGGGGCCAACGTCCTGACTTTC	CASGPGVSGANVLTF
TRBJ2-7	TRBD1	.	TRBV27	TGTGCCAGCCGAGACAGGGCCTATTTTGTGGGCGAGCAGTACTTC	CASRDRAYFVGEQYF
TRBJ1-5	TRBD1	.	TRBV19	TGTGCCAGTAGTATAGCGGCGACAGGGGGCAATCAGCCCCAGCATTTT	CASSIAATGGNQPQHF
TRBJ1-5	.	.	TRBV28	TGTGCCAGCAGTTTGGGTAGGGGATGGAGCAATCAGCCCCAGCATTTT	CASSLGRGWSNQPQHF
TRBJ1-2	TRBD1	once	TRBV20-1	TGCAGTGCTAGTACGGGACAGGGCTTTTTTGGCTACACCTTC	CSASTGQGFFGYTF
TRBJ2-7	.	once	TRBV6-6	TGTGCCAGCAGTTACGCTAACCCCTACGAGCAGTACTTC	CASSYANPYEQYF
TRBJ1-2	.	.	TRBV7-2	TGTGCCAGCATCCGTTCCTCGGGGAACTATGGCTACACCTTC	CASIRSSGNYGYTF
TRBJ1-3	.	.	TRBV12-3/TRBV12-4	TGTGCCAGCAGTTTGGGCAGGCTAAACACCATATATTTT	CASSLGRLNTIYF
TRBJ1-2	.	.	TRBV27	TGTGCCAGCAGTTTCCTAGGGGTTTATGGCTACACCTTC	CASSFLGVYGYTF
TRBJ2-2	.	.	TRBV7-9	TGTGCCAGCAGCTTATGGGAGCGCACCGGGGAGCTGTTTTTT	CASSLWERTGELFF
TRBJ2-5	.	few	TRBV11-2	TGTGCCAGCAGCTTAGGTCAGGGTGGGCAAGAGACCCAGTACTTC	CASSLGQGGQETQYF
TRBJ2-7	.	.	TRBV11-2	TGTGCCAGCAGCTTAGATGCGGGACAGACGATTTCCTACGAGCAGTACTTC	CASSLDAGQTISYEQYF
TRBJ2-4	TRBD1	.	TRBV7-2	TGTGCCAGCAGCTCCCCTGCAGGACAGGGGTCCCGCGAGGTTCAGTACTTC	CASSSPAGQGSREVQYF
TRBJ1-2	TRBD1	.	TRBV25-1	TGTGCCAGCAGTGGGACAGGTGGCTACACCTTC	CASSGTGGYTF
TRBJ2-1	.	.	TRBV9	TGTGCCAGCAGCGTTCTCCAGTGGGGGGCCTACAATGAGCAGTTCTTC	CASSVLQWGAYNEQFF
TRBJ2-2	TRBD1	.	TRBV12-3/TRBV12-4	TGTGCCAGCAGTGACAGGGTCACCGGGGAGCTGTTTTTT	CASSDRVTGELFF
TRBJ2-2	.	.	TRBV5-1	TGCGCCAGCAGCCGTTCGCGGGGAACCACCGGGGAGCTGTTTTTT	CASSRSRGTTGELFF
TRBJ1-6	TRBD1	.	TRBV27	TGTGCCAGTGGACAGGGACGAGAATCACCCCTCCACTTT	CASGQGRESPLHF